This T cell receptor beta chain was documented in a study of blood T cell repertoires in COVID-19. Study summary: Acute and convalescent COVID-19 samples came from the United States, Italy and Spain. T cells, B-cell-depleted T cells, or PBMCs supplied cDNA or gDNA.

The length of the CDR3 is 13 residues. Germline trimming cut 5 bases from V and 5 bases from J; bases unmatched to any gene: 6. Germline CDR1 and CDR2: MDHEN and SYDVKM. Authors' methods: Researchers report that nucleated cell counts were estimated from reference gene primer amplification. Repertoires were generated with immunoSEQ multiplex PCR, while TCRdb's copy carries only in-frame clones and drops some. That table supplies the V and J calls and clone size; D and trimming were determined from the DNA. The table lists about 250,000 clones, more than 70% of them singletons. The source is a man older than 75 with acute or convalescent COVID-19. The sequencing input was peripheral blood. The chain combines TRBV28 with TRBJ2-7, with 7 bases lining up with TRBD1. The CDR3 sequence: CASSTGTVHEQYF. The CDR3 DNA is TGTGCCAGCAGTACGGGGACAGTCCACGAGCAGTACTTC.